Described below is a single TCR beta chain sequence and its context. The antigen remains undetermined. Unique-molecular-identifier-tagged TCR beta cDNA libraries were used. TCRdb redid the calling of the PCR reads with MiXCR, one entry per CDR3 protein. The sample shows fewer than 850,000 distinct CDR3 sequences, roughly 27% of them seen only once. V was cut by 4 bases and J by 7 bases, with 14 bases left in between. The germline gives CDR1 SGHAT, CDR2 FQNNGV. This CDR3 is built from 13 residues. The sample is drawn from a study of post-analysis software for immune sequencing data. Overall study: Included among the disease courses, which were recorded for the cohort, were relapsing-remitting, secondary progressive and progressive-relapsing multiple sclerosis. Broader study findings: People with multiple sclerosis had a significantly lower normalized Chao1 diversity than controls did. Relative to controls, patients had five TRBV segments at higher frequency, with TRBV5-6, TRBV5-1 and TRBV20-1 among these. Those samples that were prepared in the same batch co-clustered strongly by F measure.

This receptor was taken from a girl aged 10-17 years with multiple sclerosis. The sequencing sample was made of blood. V gene TRBV11-2 combines with J gene TRBJ2-7; D unclear. CDR3 sequence: CASSSRDHNEQYF. The CDR3 DNA reads TGTGCCAGCAGCTCAAGAGATCACAATGAGCAGTACTTC. The full variable domain, completed using reference TRBV11-2 and TRBJ2-7, is EAGVAQSPRYKIIEKRQSVAFWCNPISGHATLYWYQQILGQGPKLLIQFQNNGVVDDSQLPKDRFSAERLKGVDSTLKIQPAKLEDSAVYLCASSSRDHNEQYFGPGTRLTVT.